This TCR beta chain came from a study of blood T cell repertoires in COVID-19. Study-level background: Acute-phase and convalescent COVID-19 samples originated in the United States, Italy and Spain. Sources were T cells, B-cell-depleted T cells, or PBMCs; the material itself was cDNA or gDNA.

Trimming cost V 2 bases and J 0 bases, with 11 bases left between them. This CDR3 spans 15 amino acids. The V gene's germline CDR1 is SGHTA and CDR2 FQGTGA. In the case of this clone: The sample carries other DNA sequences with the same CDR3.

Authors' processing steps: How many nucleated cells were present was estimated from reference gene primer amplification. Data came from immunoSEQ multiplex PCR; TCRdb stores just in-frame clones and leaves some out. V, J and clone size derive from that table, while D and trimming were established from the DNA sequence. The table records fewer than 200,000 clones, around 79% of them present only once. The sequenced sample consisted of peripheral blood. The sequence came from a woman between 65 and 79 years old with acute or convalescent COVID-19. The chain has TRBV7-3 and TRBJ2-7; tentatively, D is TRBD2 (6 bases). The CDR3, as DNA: TGTGCCAGCAGCTTAGTGGCGGGAAGCTCCTACGAGCAGTACTTC. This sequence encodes CASSLVAGSSYEQYF.